This T cell receptor beta chain stems from a study of tumor-infiltrating lymphocytes in localized non-small cell lung cancer. With 2 bases removed from V and 6 bases from J, the gap between germline ends came to 11 bases. The CDR3 covers 13 residues. Germline V gene sequence: CDR1 MRHNA, CDR2 SNTAGT. Of note for this clone: Antigen: not known.

General study points: Higher tumor T cell infiltration than in uninvolved lung was supported by TCRbeta sequencing. Different pieces of the same tissue went to different assays, confounding technical variation with intratumor heterogeneity.

The repertoire was sequenced with immunoSEQ multiplex PCR; TCRdb's copy has only in-frame clones and lacks some. The sample lists some 9,700 clones, 82% seen once, with 6.9% in the top ten. This receptor was obtained from a human donor with non-small cell lung cancer. The chain is built from TRBV6-4 and TRBJ2-7; tentatively, D is TRBD2 (5 bases). Sequencing was carried out using uninvolved lung tissue not adjacent to the tumor. The CDR3 region has the DNA TGTGCCAGCAGTGACAACCCCGAGGGCGAGCAGTACTTC. Protein: CASSDNPEGEQYF.